The entry below describes one T cell receptor beta chain. Its cognate antigen is unknown. This sample stems from a study of cytomegalovirus exposure and HLA in healthy donors. Participants comprised healthy donors of bone marrow. Germline CDR1 SGHDT, CDR2 YYEEEE. This CDR3 comprises 13 residues. V was shortened by 0 bases and J by 5 bases, with 9 bases between the two germline ends. This PCR relied on a set of 60 Vbeta primers and 13 Jbeta primers. Sequencing was performed with immunoSEQ multiplex PCR; in TCRdb, only in-frame clones are kept and a portion is missing. Of about 160,000 clones listed, around 84% were seen once; the top ten hold 1%. General study findings and limits: Earlier analysis yielded a pattern in which most TCR beta V segments were productive about 90% or about 30% of the time. Follow-up analysis found HLA locus-dependent TCR association rates, highest for DRB1 and lowest for HLA-C. Accurate prediction of most subjects' HLA-A and HLA-B alleles from TCR beta sequences was reported.

The rearrangement uses TRBV5-6 and TRBJ2-7; D is ambiguous. This receptor was taken from a boy younger than 10 in good health and CMV-seronegative. Sample: PBMCs. Here the CDR3 reads CASSLAAEHEQYF. As DNA, the CDR3 is TGTGCCAGCAGCTTGGCGGCGGAGCACGAGCAGTACTTC.